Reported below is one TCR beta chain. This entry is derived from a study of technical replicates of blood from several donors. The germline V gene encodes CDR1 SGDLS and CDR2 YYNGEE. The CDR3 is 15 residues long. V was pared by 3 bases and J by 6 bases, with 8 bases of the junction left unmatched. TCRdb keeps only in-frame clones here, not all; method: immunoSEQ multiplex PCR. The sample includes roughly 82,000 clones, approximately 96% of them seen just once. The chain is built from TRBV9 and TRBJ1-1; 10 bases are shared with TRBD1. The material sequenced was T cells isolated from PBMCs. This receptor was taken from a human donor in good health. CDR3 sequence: CASSGTGGSRAEAFF. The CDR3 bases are TGTGCCAGCAGCGGGACAGGGGGGTCAAGGGCTGAAGCTTTCTTT.